These 12 T cell receptor beta chains were sequenced from one sample in a study of T cell changes during pregnancy in multiple sclerosis. The protocol was immunoSEQ multiplex PCR, while the TCRdb copy is restricted to in-frame clones and leaves out a portion. Among 65,000 to 90,000 clones listed, over 80% were seen once. The specimen was peripheral blood, collected before pregnancy. The receptors originated from a female donor with multiple sclerosis, enrolled in a pregnancy study.

This rearrangement joins TRBV6-1 to TRBJ1-6; 10 nucleotides match TRBD1. CDR1 is MNHNS and CDR2 is SASEGT in the germline V gene. The CDR3 is 14 residues long. Trimming cost V 4 bases and J 7 bases; bases outside gene matches: 1. The CDR3 spells CASSVGQGNSPLHF. Written as DNA, the CDR3 is TGTGCCAGCAGTGTGGGACAGGGGAATTCACCCCTCCACTTT.

The gene calls are TRBV15 and TRBJ2-1, with TRBD1 identical over 10 bases. CDR1 is LNHNV, CDR2 YYDKDF, per germline (reference sequence). The CDR3 is 15 amino acids. J gave up 7 bases and V 1 base, and 4 bases lay outside the gene matches. Here the CDR3 DNA reads TGTGCCACCAGCAGAGGACAGGGGGCGCAAAATGAGCAGTTCTTC. Residues: CATSRGQGAQNEQFF. Combining the CDR3 with reference TRBV15 and TRBJ2-1 gives the whole variable domain DAMVIQNPRYQVTQFGKPVTLSCSQTLNHNVMYWYQQKSSQAPKLLFHYYDKDFNNEADTPDNFQSRRPNTSFCFLDIRSPGLGDTAMYLCATSRGQGAQNEQFFGPGTRLTVL.

This chain connects TRBV4-1 to TRBJ2-5; perhaps TRBD2 as D (6 bases). Trimming took off 4 bases at V and 4 bases at J, with 16 bases between the two ends. Germline values: CDR1 MGHRA, CDR2 YSYEKL. The CDR3 covers 15 residues. The CDR3 loop is CASSLTLAAAETQYF. CDR3 DNA: TGCGCCAGCAGCCTTACACTAGCAGCTGCAGAGACCCAGTACTTC.

The chain couples TRBV2 to TRBJ1-1; 7 bases map to TRBD1. CDR3 length: 14 amino acids. The V gene end was trimmed by 8 bases and the J gene end by 4 bases; junction bases not matched to a gene: 10. CDR1 is SNHLY and CDR2 is FYNNEI in the germline V gene. CDR3 in amino acids: CASEKLGGPTEAFF. DNA for the CDR3: TGTGCCAGCGAAAAGCTAGGGGGCCCCACTGAAGCTTTCTTT.

CDR3 bases: TGTGCCAGCAGTTACTCGGGGAGCCATGAGCAGTTCTTC. Its translation: CASSYSGSHEQFF. The genes are TRBV6-5 and TRBJ2-1, with a tentative D call TRBD2 (5 bases). Germline V gives CDR1 MNHEY, CDR2 SVGAGI. Trimming stripped 0 bases from V and 8 bases from J, with 8 bases between. The CDR3 spans 13 residues.

This rearrangement joins TRBV11-3 to TRBJ2-7; TRBD2 aligns across 7 bases. CDR3 length equals 13 residues. From germline, CDR1 is SGHNT and CDR2 YENEEA. Trimming at V came to 3 bases and at J to 6 bases, leaving 5 bases not matched to a gene. The CDR3 is CASSLTQRGEQYF. The CDR3 DNA is TGTGCCAGCAGCTTGACGCAGCGGGGCGAGCAGTACTTC.

V gene TRBV7-6 combines with J gene TRBJ2-3, with D uncertain. V was pared by 6 bases and J by 2 bases, with 6 bases between. CDR1 is SGHVS and CDR2 is FNYEAQ in the germline V gene. The CDR3 covers 12 residues. The CDR3 sequence: CASSYYTDTQYF. Here the CDR3 DNA reads TGTGCCAGCAGTTATTACACAGATACGCAGTATTTT. Full variable domain (outside the CDR3, taken from reference TRBV7-6 and TRBJ2-3): GAGVSQSPRYKVTKRGQDVALRCDPISGHVSLYWYRQALGQGPEFLTYFNYEAQQDKSGLPNDRFSAERPEGSISTLTIQRTEQRDSAMYRCASSYYTDTQYFGPGTRLTVL.

The chain couples TRBV5-4 to TRBJ2-2, with 10 bases fitting TRBD1. V trimming: 4 bases; J trimming: 3 bases; junction bases outside the gene matches: 9. Per germline, CDR1 SGHNT and CDR2 YYREEE (reference sequence). The CDR3 spans 17 residues. CDR3 DNA sequence: TGTGCCAGCAGCACAACTTTAGGGACAGGGGACACCGGGGAGCTGTTTTTT. Encoded protein: CASSTTLGTGDTGELFF.

The V gene is TRBV13, the J gene TRBJ2-7; TRBD2 is a possible D gene (5 bases). Germline CDR1 is PRHDT and CDR2 is FYEKMQ (reference sequence). The CDR3 has 17 residues. Trimming took off 5 bases at V and 0 bases at J, with 20 bases between the two ends. CDR3 nucleotides: TGTGCCAGCAGCAATGGTGGATGGGGAGTCAGCTCCTACGAGCAGTACTTC. It encodes CASSNGGWGVSSYEQYF.

The CDR3 DNA sequence: TGTGCCAGCAGTCCCGGACTAGTCCAAGAGACCCAGTACTTC. It is translated as CASSPGLVQETQYF. The V call is TRBV6-5, the J call TRBJ2-5; 7 nucleotides match TRBD2. Trimming cost V 5 bases and J 1 base; bases outside gene matches: 4. The CDR3 runs 14 residues. The germline V gene encodes CDR1 MNHEY and CDR2 SVGAGI.

This clone has at least ten counts. The J gene is TRBJ2-1, the V gene TRBV9; 8 bases align to TRBD1. The V segment lost 4 bases and the J segment 3 bases; nucleotides outside the gene matches: 6. The germline V gene has CDR1 SGDLS and CDR2 YYNGEE. The CDR3 is 15 amino acids. The CDR3 DNA sequence: TGTGCCAGCAGCTCGACCGGGACAGGCTACAATGAGCAGTTCTTC. Protein: CASSSTGTGYNEQFF.

This chain uses TRBV29-1 with TRBJ1-2; D might be TRBD1 (6 bases). Germline V CDR1 and CDR2: SQVTM, ANQGSEA. Trimming cost V 4 bases and J 7 bases, with 22 bases left between them. The CDR3 totals 15 residues. The DNA for the CDR3 is TGCAGCGTTGCGAATCCGAACCTACAGGGATCTGGCTACACCTTC. Its protein is CSVANPNLQGSGYTF.